The 9 T cell receptor beta chains below were found in one sample sequenced in a study of T cells in Graves' hyperthyroidism and ophthalmopathy. RNA transcripts served as the template for amplifying TCR beta CDR3 regions. HTBI primers were employed in a first-round RT-PCR of the TCR CDR3. TCRdb re-called the multiplex PCR reads with MiXCR, one entry per CDR3 protein. Of some 550,000 distinct CDR3 sequences detected, about 16% appear once; the ten largest clones hold roughly 3.5%. Sequences were obtained from blood. These receptors all stem from a woman in her forties with Graves' ophthalmopathy.

The chain couples TRBV6-2 or TRBV6-3 to TRBJ2-2; 11 bases are shared with TRBD2. Unmatched junction bases numbered 1, after V lost 6 bases and J lost 4 bases. CDR1 and CDR2 from the germline V gene are MNHEY and SVGEGT. This CDR3 spans 14 amino acids. The CDR3 spells CASRTSGVTGELFF. CDR3 sequence (DNA): TGTGCCAGCAGGACTAGCGGGGTCACCGGGGAGCTGTTTTTT.

This clonotype was counted at least ten times. The V call is TRBV30, the J call TRBJ2-5, with D uncertain. Per the germline V gene, CDR1 is GTSNPN and CDR2 is SVGIG (reference sequence). CDR3 length: 13 residues. Trimming shortened V by 0 bases and J by 2 bases, and 7 bases separated the two germline ends. The CDR3 nucleotides are TGTGCCTGGAGTGTAACCAGACAAGAGACCCAGTACTTC. Residues: CAWSVTRQETQYF.

This clonotype has a count of ten or more. The V and J genes are TRBV20-1 and TRBJ1-3; no firm D call. This CDR3 comprises 13 residues. The germline V gene encodes CDR1 DFQATT and CDR2 SNEGSKA (reference sequence). The V and J ends lost 1 base and 0 bases respectively, with 4 bases between them. CDR3 region: CSARGYSGNTIYF. CDR3 DNA sequence: TGCAGTGCTAGAGGGTACTCTGGAAACACCATATATTTT.

This clonotype was seen repeatedly, ten times or more. The rearrangement links TRBV2 to TRBJ2-1; D may be TRBD2 (6 bases). From germline, CDR1 is SNHLY and CDR2 FYNNEI. The CDR3 has 15 amino acids. V lost 6 bases and J lost 1, with 13 bases in between. The CDR3 coding sequence is TGTGCCAGCAGGGAGGGTACCGAGTCCTACAATGAGCAGTTCTTC. Translated: CASREGTESYNEQFF.

This clonotype was picked up a small number of times. The chain is built from TRBV7-2 and TRBJ1-1, with D unclear. The CDR3 consists of 11 residues. V was cut by 5 bases and J by 10 bases, with 11 bases left in between. Germline assignment: CDR1 SGHTA and CDR2 FQGNSA. The CDR3: CASSRRPRAFF. As DNA, the CDR3 is TGTGCCAGCAGCCGTCGGCCAAGAGCTTTCTTT.

The chain links TRBV9 to TRBJ1-5; no clear D. The CDR3 totals 14 residues. The V end lost 0 bases, the J end lost 0 bases, and 4 bases lay between the germline ends. Per germline, CDR1 SGDLS and CDR2 YYNGEE. This CDR3 reads CASSVGLSNQPQHF. DNA of the CDR3: TGTGCCAGCAGCGTAGGTCTTAGCAATCAGCCCCAGCATTTT. Full variable domain (missing parts from reference TRBV9 and TRBJ1-5): DSGVTQTPKHLITATGQRVTLRCSPRSGDLSVYWYQQSLDQGLQFLIQYYNGEERAKGNILERFSAQQFPDLHSELNLSSLELGDSALYFCASSVGLSNQPQHFGDGTRLSIL.

Here the CDR3 DNA reads TGCGCCAGCAGCGCGGGACAGGGGTTAGGAAATGAGCAGTTCTTC. Its protein is CASSAGQGLGNEQFF. The gene calls are TRBV5-1 and TRBJ2-1; the match to TRBD1 covers 10 bases. CDR1 SGHRS and CDR2 YFSETQ come from the germline V gene. V was pared by 4 bases and J by 7 bases, with 8 bases of the junction left unmatched. The CDR3 spans 15 residues.

Of note for this clonotype: One base away lies a much larger clone, so this may be a sequencing read error. J is TRBJ2-1 and V is TRBV20-1; D may correspond to TRBD1 or TRBD2 (6 bases each). CDR3 length: 16 amino acids. Germline assignment: CDR1 DFQATT and CDR2 SNEGSKA (reference sequence). Trimming took off 0 bases at V and 3 bases at J, with 15 bases between the two ends. CDR3 sequence (DNA): TGCAGTGCTAGAGACCAGTGGGGGGCCCACTACAATGAGCAGTTCTTC. Protein sequence: CSARDQWGAHYNEQFF.

This clonotype was found many times. The chain employs TRBV28 and TRBJ1-3; the D gene is possibly TRBD1 (6 bases). The CDR3 runs to 15 residues. The V and J ends lost 3 bases and 1 base respectively, with 10 bases between them. Germline V CDR1 and CDR2: MDHEN, SYDVKM. CDR3 amino acids: CASSFWGPSGNTIYF. CDR3 nucleotides: TGTGCCAGCAGTTTCTGGGGGCCTTCTGGAAACACCATATATTTT.